The 7 T cell receptor beta chains listed next were all sequenced from one sample in a study of shared clonotypes between healthy human individuals. The protocol was immunoSEQ multiplex PCR, while the TCRdb copy is restricted to in-frame clones and leaves out a portion. The sample includes roughly 96,000 clones, approximately 51% of them seen just once. Sequencing was carried out using PBMCs. All receptors come from a woman aged 40 to 50 in good health. Some clones in this sample may be carry-over from other donors' samples.

The V call is TRBV5-1, the J call TRBJ2-2; 9 positions agree with TRBD2. J gave up 4 bases and V 3 bases, and 1 base lay outside the gene matches. CDR3 length: 14 residues. CDR1 and CDR2 (germline): SGHRS, YFSETQ. The CDR3 DNA reads TGCGCCAGCAGCTCGGGACTAGCCACCGGGGAGCTGTTTTTT. It yields the protein CASSSGLATGELFF. Combining the CDR3 with reference TRBV5-1 and TRBJ2-2 gives the whole variable domain KAGVTQTPRYLIKTRGQQVTLSCSPISGHRSVSWYQQTPGQGLQFLFEYFSETQRNKGNFPGRFSGRQFSNSRSEMNVSTLELGDSALYLCASSSGLATGELFFGEGSRLTVL.

This clone appeared a few times. At the DNA level, this CDR3 is encoded by other sequences in the same sample as well. The genes are TRBV7-3 and TRBJ2-2; D is undetermined. CDR1 is SGHTA and CDR2 is FQGTGA in the germline V gene. Trimming removed 2 bases at V and 1 base at J, with 5 bases between. This CDR3 comprises 14 residues. CDR3 protein: CASSLGLNTGELFF. The CDR3 coding sequence is TGTGCCAGCAGCTTAGGGTTGAACACCGGGGAGCTGTTTTTT.

This rearrangement joins TRBV7-3 to TRBJ2-7, with TRBD2 matching over 8 bases. V trimming: 1 base; J trimming: 1 base; junction bases outside the gene matches: 6. The germline V gene encodes CDR1 SGHTA and CDR2 FQGTGA. This CDR3 is built from 16 residues. CDR3 in amino acids: CASSLSGGRPSYEQYF. Written as DNA, the CDR3 is TGTGCCAGCAGCTTAAGCGGCGGGAGGCCTTCCTACGAGCAGTACTTC.

The V and J genes are TRBV25-1 and TRBJ2-1; D remains unclear. Trimming shortened V by 1 base and J by 0 bases, and 10 bases separated the two germline ends. The CDR3 is 16 residues long. Looked up from germline, CDR1 is MGHDK and CDR2 is SYGVNS. CDR3 sequence reads: CASSESDGYSYNEQFF. The CDR3 nucleotides read TGTGCCAGCAGTGAATCGGACGGATACTCCTACAATGAGCAGTTCTTC.

In its sample, this clone was seen many times. V usage is TRBV10-3 and J usage is TRBJ2-1; 7 positions match TRBD2. The CDR3 sequence is 12 residues long. The ends lost 5 bases at V and 6 bases at J; junction bases unmatched: 1. Germline CDR1 reads ENHRY; CDR2 reads SYGVKD. This CDR3 reads CAISRTSNEQFF. The CDR3 region has the DNA TGTGCCATCAGTAGGACTAGCAATGAGCAGTTCTTC.

The chain employs TRBV10-3 and TRBJ1-2; D not certain. Trimming left V 3 bases short and J 10 bases short, with 15 bases between. The CDR3 loop spans 13 amino acids. Germline V gene data show CDR1 as ENHRY and CDR2 as SYGVKD. CDR3 sequence (DNA): TGTGCCATCAGTGAAATTAGGCAAGCTCTCTACACCTTC. Its protein product is CAISEIRQALYTF.

V and J are TRBV7-9 and TRBJ1-1, with no clear D. The germline CDR1 and CDR2 sequences are SEHNR and FQNEAQ (reference sequence). The CDR3 is made up of 12 amino acids. V was trimmed by 3 bases and J by 3 bases, leaving 5 bases between them. The CDR3 sequence is CASSFGHTEAFF. CDR3 bases: TGTGCCAGCAGCTTCGGCCACACTGAAGCTTTCTTT. The full variable domain, with the rest looked up from reference TRBV7-9 and TRBJ1-1, is DTGVSQNPRHKITKRGQNVTFRCDPISEHNRLYWYRQTLGQGPEFLTYFQNEAQLEKSRLLSDRFSAERPKGSFSTLEIQRTEQGDSAMYLCASSFGHTEAFFGQGTRLTVV.